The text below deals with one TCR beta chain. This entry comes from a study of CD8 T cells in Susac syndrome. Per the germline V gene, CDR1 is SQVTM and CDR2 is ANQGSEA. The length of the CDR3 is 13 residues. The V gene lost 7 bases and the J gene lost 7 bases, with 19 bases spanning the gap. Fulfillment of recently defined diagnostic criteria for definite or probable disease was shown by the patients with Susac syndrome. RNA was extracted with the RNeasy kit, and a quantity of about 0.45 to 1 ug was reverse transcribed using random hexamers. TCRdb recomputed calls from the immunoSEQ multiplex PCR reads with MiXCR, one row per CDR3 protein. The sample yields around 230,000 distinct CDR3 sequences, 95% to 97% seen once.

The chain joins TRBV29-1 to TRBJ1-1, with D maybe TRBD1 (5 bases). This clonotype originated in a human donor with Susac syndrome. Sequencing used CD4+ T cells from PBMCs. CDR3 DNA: TGCAGCGCACAGTCCGGGACCGCTGGTGAAGCTTTCTTT. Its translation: CSAQSGTAGEAFF.